Presented here are 5 T cell receptor beta chains from one specimen sequenced in a study of blood T cell repertoires in COVID-19. Produced via immunoSEQ multiplex PCR; TCRdb's table is partial and in-frame only. The table has about 120,000 clones, 77% seen once. Specimen: peripheral blood. These receptors were collected from a human donor in a cohort sampled during active COVID-19.

This clone is medium-sized in the sample. The chain employs TRBV27 and TRBJ1-2; a possible D gene is TRBD1 (6 bases). Germline V gene data show CDR1 as MNHEY and CDR2 as SMNVEV (reference sequence). Trimming removed 5 bases from V and 5 bases from J, with 15 bases in between. The length of the CDR3 is 14 residues. In DNA, the CDR3 is TGTGCCAGCAGTCCCCAGGGGCCGGTATATGGCTACACCTTC. It translates to CASSPQGPVYGYTF.

This chain links TRBV7-2 with TRBJ1-1, with 10 bases identical to TRBD1. This CDR3 contains 15 residues. V shed 5 bases, J shed 7 bases, and the junction held 10 bases outside the gene matches. CDR1 and CDR2 (germline): SGHTA, FQGNSA. This chain's CDR3 is CASSPGTGARSEAFF. CDR3 DNA sequence: TGTGCCAGCAGCCCCGGGACAGGGGCCCGGAGTGAAGCTTTCTTT. Looking up the rest from reference TRBV7-2 and TRBJ1-1 gives the full variable domain: GAGVSQSPSNKVTEKGKDVELRCDPISGHTALYWYRQSLGQGLEFLIYFQGNSAPDKSGLPSDRFSAERTGGSVSTLTIQRTQQEDSAVYLCASSPGTGARSEAFFGQGTRLTVV.

The chain carries TRBV7-8 and TRBJ2-7; TRBD2 matches 8 bases. The CDR3 spans 17 residues. Germline CDR1 and CDR2: SGHVS and FQNEAQ. The trim removed 4 bases at V and 2 bases at J, leaving 13 bases unmatched. The CDR3 spells CASSSDRAASGPYEQYF. In nucleotides, the CDR3 is TGTGCCAGCAGCTCCGACCGCGCGGCTAGCGGGCCCTACGAGCAGTACTTC.

This rearrangement joins TRBV2 to TRBJ2-7; maybe TRBD2 (6 bases). Per the germline V gene, CDR1 is SNHLY and CDR2 is FYNNEI. The ends were cut back, 8 bases at V and 0 bases at J, with 17 bases in the middle. The CDR3 totals 15 residues. CDR3 sequence (DNA): TGTGCCAGCCTCGAAGGGGACTCGAGCTCCTACGAGCAGTACTTC. It codes for CASLEGDSSSYEQYF.

The chain uses TRBV6-5 and TRBJ2-7; D may be TRBD1 (6 bases). The V and J ends lost 7 bases and 3 bases respectively, with 10 bases between them. The CDR3 has 12 amino acids. Germline lookup yields CDR1 MNHEY and CDR2 SVGAGI. The CDR3 loop is CASTGANYEQYF. The CDR3 nucleotides read TGTGCCAGCACAGGGGCAAACTACGAGCAGTACTTC.